The sequence of this TCR beta chain was determined in a study of a mutant IDH1 vaccine in newly diagnosed glioma. Study in general: The patients received vaccinations eight times, in weeks 1, 3, 5, 7, 11, 15, 19 and 23. General study findings and limits: No link was apparently found between pseudoprogression and changes in top peripheral T cell clonotypes.

This CDR3 has 13 residues. Germline V gene lookup returns CDR1 MNHEY and CDR2 SVGAGI. Trimming removed 0 bases at V and 6 bases at J, with 7 bases between. As for time point: week 23, last vaccination. In the vaccine, a single dose held 300 ug of the mutant IDH1 20-mer peptide, along with topical imiquimod. Measured with immunoSEQ multiplex PCR; TCRdb has only the in-frame clones, and not every one. The data hold around 30,000 clones, with 65% to 85% observed a single time. As to this clone: Its antigen is as yet unknown.

The specimen comprised PBMCs, sampled from a glioma patient whose treatment included an IDH1 peptide vaccine. The sequence came from a woman aged 18-29 years with glioma. The V gene is TRBV6-5, the J gene TRBJ2-3; a weak D match, TRBD1 (6 bases). The CDR3 reads CASSYSQGDTQYF. Here the CDR3 DNA reads TGTGCCAGCAGTTACTCACAGGGTGATACGCAGTATTTT.